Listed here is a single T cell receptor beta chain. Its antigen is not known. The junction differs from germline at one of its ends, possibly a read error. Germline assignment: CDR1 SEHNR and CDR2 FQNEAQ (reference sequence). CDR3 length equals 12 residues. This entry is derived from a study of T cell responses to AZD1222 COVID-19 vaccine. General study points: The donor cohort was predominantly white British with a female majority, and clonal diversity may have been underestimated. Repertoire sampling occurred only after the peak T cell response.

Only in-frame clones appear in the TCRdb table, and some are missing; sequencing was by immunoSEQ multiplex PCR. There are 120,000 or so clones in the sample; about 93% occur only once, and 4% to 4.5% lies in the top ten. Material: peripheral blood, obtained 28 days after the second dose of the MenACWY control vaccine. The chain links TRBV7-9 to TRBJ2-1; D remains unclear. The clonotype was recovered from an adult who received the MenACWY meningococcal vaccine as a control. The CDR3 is CASSLVWPNLIF. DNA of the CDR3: TGTGCCAGCAGCTTAGTTTGGCCCAACCTAATCTTC.